The following is a T cell receptor (beta chain) sequence with its context. Its target is not known. The data are from a study of CD8 T cells in Susac syndrome. When the RNA was reverse transcribed, random hexamers were used with an input of roughly 0.45 to 1 ug. From the immunoSEQ multiplex PCR reads, TCRdb called clonotypes with MiXCR, one entry per CDR3 protein. Among over 150,000 distinct CDR3 sequences listed, roughly 94% were seen once. The CDR3 runs 15 residues. V dropped 0 bases and J dropped 3 bases, with 10 bases sitting between them. The germline V gene has CDR1 SGDLS and CDR2 YYNGEE. Points from the study as a whole: Clonal expansion was not observed in the Susac syndrome CD4+ T cell repertoires.

The genes are TRBV9 and TRBJ2-1; TRBD1 is a possible D gene (5 bases). This receptor was identified in a human donor with Susac syndrome. Sequenced material: CD4+ T cells from PBMCs. CDR3 region: CASSVGDSVYNEQFF. DNA for the CDR3: TGTGCCAGCAGCGTAGGAGACAGCGTCTACAATGAGCAGTTCTTC.